This is a list of T cell receptor beta chains from one sample in a study of beta chain features in type 1 diabetes. The table came from immunoSEQ multiplex PCR; TCRdb's copy has only in-frame clones and leaves some out. The data hold under 800,000 clones, with roughly a sixth observed a single time. Source material: naive CD4+ T cells from blood. These receptors all stem from a man aged 18 to 30 in good health. Both conserved end residues are part of each CDR3. The D gene is left open where the match is weak. Size is stated for part of the rows, as once, few or many counts, or as a class when the clone is expanded.

d_call	clone_size	cdr3_length	j_call	v_call	cdr3_aa	cdr3_nt
.	few	17	TRBJ2-5	TRBV7-2	CASSSRNPYRDLETQYF	TGTGCCAGCAGTTCTCGGAACCCCTACAGGGATTTGGAGACCCAGTACTTC
.	.	13	TRBJ2-3	TRBV29-1	CSVDLQGTDTQYF	TGCAGCGTTGACCTACAGGGCACAGATACGCAGTATTTT
.	.	11	TRBJ2-7	TRBV28	CASRGLYEQYF	TGTGCCAGCAGAGGTCTCTACGAGCAGTACTTC
TRBD2	.	18	TRBJ2-3	TRBV9	CASSVLPGLAGSTDTQYF	TGTGCCAGCAGCGTACTCCCCGGGCTAGCGGGTAGCACAGATACGCAGTATTTT
.	few	17	TRBJ2-3	TRBV5-6	CASSLQSSGASTDTQYF	TGTGCCAGCAGCTTGCAGTCTTCGGGGGCTAGCACAGATACGCAGTATTTT
TRBD1	few	13	TRBJ2-4	TRBV30	CACPGTGENIQYF	TGTGCCTGCCCCGGGACAGGGGAAAACATTCAGTACTTC
.	few	15	TRBJ1-3	TRBV5-4	CASSLRGPGGNTIYF	TGTGCCAGCAGCTTACGGGGGCCTGGAGGAAACACCATATATTTT
.	few	13	TRBJ2-1	TRBV7-3	CASSLTLRTDQFF	TGTGCCAGCAGCTTAACGCTGCGGACAGATCAGTTCTTC
TRBD2	.	14	TRBJ2-3	TRBV18	CASSPTSGTDTQYF	TGTGCCAGCTCACCAACTAGCGGGACAGATACGCAGTATTTT
.	.	13	TRBJ2-1	TRBV5-1	CASSPNQRTEQFF	TGCGCCAGCAGCCCAAACCAGCGGACGGAGCAGTTCTTC